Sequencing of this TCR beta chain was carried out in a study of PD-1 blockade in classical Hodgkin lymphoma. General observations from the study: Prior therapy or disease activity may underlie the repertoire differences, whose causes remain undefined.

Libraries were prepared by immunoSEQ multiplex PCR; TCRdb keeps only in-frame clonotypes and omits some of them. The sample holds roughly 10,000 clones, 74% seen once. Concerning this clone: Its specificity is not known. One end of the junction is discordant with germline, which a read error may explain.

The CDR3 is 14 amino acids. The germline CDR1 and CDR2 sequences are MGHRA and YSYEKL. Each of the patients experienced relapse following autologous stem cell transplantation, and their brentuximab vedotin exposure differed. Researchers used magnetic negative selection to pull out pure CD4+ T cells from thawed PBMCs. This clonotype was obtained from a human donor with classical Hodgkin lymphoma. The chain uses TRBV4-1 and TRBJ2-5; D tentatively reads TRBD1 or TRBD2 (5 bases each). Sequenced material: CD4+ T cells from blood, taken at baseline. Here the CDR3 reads CASSHYRDQGTQYF. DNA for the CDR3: TGCGCCAGCAGCCATTACCGGGACCAAGGGACCCAGTACTTC.